The source of this T cell receptor beta chain is a study of blood T cell repertoires in COVID-19. Overall study: Samples of COVID-19 (acute and convalescent) were obtained from the United States, Italy and Spain. PBMCs, B-cell-depleted T cells, or T cells were the source of the cDNA or gDNA that made up the material.

The CDR3 length is 15 residues. V lost 3 bases and J lost 3, with 13 bases in between. Germline CDR1 is MNHEY and CDR2 is SVGEGT. Per the original data handling: Reference gene primer amplification yielded estimated nucleated cell counts. The data were produced by immunoSEQ multiplex PCR, yet TCRdb's version contains in-frame clones alone and is incomplete. V, J and clone size were drawn from that table, and D and trimming were deduced from the DNA. This sample has 60,000 to 90,000 clones, with around 90% found just once. V gene TRBV6-2 or TRBV6-3 combines with J gene TRBJ2-3; D perhaps matches TRBD1 (5 bases). Sequencing used peripheral blood. This TCR was recovered from a woman older than 75 with acute or convalescent COVID-19. In DNA, the CDR3 is TGTGCCAGCAGTTATCTGTTAGACAGAACAGATACGCAGTATTTT. Its translation is CASSYLLDRTDTQYF.